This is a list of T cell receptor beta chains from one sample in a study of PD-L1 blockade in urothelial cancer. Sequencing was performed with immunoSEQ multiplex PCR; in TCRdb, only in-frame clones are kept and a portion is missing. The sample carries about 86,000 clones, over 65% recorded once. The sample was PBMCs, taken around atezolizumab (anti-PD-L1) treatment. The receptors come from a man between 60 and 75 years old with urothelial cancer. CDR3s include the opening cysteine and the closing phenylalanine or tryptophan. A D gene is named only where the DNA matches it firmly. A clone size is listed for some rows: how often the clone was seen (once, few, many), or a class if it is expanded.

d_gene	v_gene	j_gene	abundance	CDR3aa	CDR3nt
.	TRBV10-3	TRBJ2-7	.	CATRTTKREMGEQYF	TGTGCCACCAGGACTACAAAAAGGGAGATGGGCGAGCAGTACTTC
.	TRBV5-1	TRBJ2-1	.	CASSLITVGNEQFF	TGCGCCAGCAGCTTGATTACAGTTGGGAATGAGCAGTTCTTC
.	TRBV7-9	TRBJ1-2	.	CASSLEGDGYGYTF	TGTGCCAGCAGCTTAGAGGGGGATGGCTATGGCTACACCTTC
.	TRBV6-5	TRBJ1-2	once	CASRKGTLSNYGYTF	TGTGCCAGCAGGAAAGGGACACTTTCTAACTATGGCTACACCTTC
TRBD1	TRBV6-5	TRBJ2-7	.	CASSARTGSYEQYF	TGTGCCAGCAGTGCTCGGACAGGCTCATACGAGCAGTACTTC
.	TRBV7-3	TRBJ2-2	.	CASSLNSGVSTGELFF	TGTGCCAGCAGCTTAAATTCCGGGGTATCGACCGGGGAGCTGTTTTTT
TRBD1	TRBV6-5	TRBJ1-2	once	CASSPGQNYGYTF	TGTGCCAGCAGCCCGGGACAGAACTATGGCTACACCTTC
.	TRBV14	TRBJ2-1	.	CASSQYGYNEQFF	TGTGCCAGCAGCCAGTACGGCTACAATGAGCAGTTCTTC
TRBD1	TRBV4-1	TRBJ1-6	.	CASSQEQGSSPLHF	TGCGCCAGCAGCCAAGAACAGGGGAGCTCACCCCTCCACTTT
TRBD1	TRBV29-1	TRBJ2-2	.	CSVRTGVTGELFF	TGCAGCGTTAGGACAGGGGTCACCGGGGAGCTGTTTTTT
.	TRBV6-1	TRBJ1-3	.	CASSDRGGSGNTIYF	TGTGCCAGCAGTGATAGGGGGGGCTCTGGAAACACCATATATTTT
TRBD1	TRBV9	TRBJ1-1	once	CASSPGDSEAFF	TGTGCCAGCAGCCCTGGGGACAGTGAAGCTTTCTTT
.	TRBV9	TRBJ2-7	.	CASSVADYSYEQYF	TGTGCCAGCAGCGTAGCTGACTATTCCTACGAGCAGTACTTC
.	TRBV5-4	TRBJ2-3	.	CASSLDPGRPDTQYF	TGTGCCAGCAGCTTGGATCCGGGGAGACCAGATACGCAGTATTTT
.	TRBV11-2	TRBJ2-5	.	CASSFDKKQETQYF	TGTGCCAGCAGCTTCGACAAAAAACAAGAGACCCAGTACTTC
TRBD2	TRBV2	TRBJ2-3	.	CASSGLAGFTDTQYF	TGTGCCAGCAGTGGACTAGCGGGGTTCACAGATACGCAGTATTTT
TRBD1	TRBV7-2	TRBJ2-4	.	CASSLSRDSAVQYF	TGTGCCAGCAGCTTAAGCCGGGACAGCGCGGTTCAGTACTTC
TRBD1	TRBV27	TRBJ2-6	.	CASSLMGQGASGANVLTF	TGTGCCAGCAGTTTAATGGGACAGGGGGCTTCTGGGGCCAACGTCCTGACTTTC
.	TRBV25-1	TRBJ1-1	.	CASSAPGVSEAFF	TGTGCCAGCAGTGCACCGGGAGTTTCTGAAGCTTTCTTT
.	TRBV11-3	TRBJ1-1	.	CASSLGQGLNTEAFF	TGTGCCAGCAGCTTAGGTCAGGGGTTGAACACTGAAGCTTTCTTT
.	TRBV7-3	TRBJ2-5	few	CASSLTGGQETQYF	TGTGCCAGCAGCTTAACGGGGGGACAAGAGACCCAGTACTTC
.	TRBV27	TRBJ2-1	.	CASSFFSDGGYNEQFF	TGTGCCAGCAGTTTCTTTAGCGACGGGGGTTACAATGAGCAGTTCTTC
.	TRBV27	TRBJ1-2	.	CASSFSGANYGYTF	TGTGCCAGCAGTTTTTCGGGAGCCAACTATGGCTACACCTTC
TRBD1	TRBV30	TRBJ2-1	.	CAWSLDRAGEQFF	TGTGCCTGGAGTTTGGACAGGGCTGGAGAGCAGTTCTTC
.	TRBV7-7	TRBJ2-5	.	CASSLGVFGETQYF	TGTGCTAGCAGCTTAGGTGTGTTCGGAGAGACCCAGTACTTC
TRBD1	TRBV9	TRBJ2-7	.	CASSGGTGFSYEQYF	TGTGCCAGCAGCGGGGGGACAGGATTTTCCTACGAGCAGTACTTC
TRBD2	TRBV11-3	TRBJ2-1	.	CASSPGGGSGSDEQFF	TGTGCCAGCAGCCCGGGGGGCGGGAGCGGGAGTGATGAGCAGTTCTTC
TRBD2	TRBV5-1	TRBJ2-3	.	CASSLGREAISTDTQYF	TGCGCCAGCAGCTTGGGGCGGGAGGCCATCAGTACAGATACGCAGTATTTT
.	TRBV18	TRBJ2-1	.	CASSPGGSSYNEQFF	TGTGCCAGCTCACCAGGGGGGAGCTCCTACAATGAGCAGTTCTTC
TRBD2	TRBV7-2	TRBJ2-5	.	CASSLLLGTSGSWETQYF	TGTGCCAGCAGCTTACTTCTCGGAACTAGCGGGAGTTGGGAGACCCAGTACTTC
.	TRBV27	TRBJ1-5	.	CASSQIRGLGSNQPQHF	TGTGCCAGCAGTCAAATACGGGGACTGGGATCCAATCAGCCCCAGCATTTT
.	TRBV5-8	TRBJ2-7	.	CASSYHLSYEQYF	TGTGCCAGCAGCTACCACTTATCCTACGAGCAGTACTTC
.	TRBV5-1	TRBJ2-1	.	CASSSRASHEQFF	TGCGCCAGCAGCTCGAGGGCTAGTCATGAGCAGTTCTTC
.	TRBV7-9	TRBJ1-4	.	CASSLAGGAPEKLFF	TGTGCCAGCAGCTTAGCGGGGGGGGCGCCTGAAAAACTGTTTTTT
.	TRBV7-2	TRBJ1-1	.	CASSLDMGAVTEAFF	TGTGCCAGCAGCTTAGATATGGGGGCAGTCACTGAAGCTTTCTTT